One and the same sample provided the 18 T cell receptor beta chains below, sequenced in a study of OX40 agonist ivuxolimab in advanced cancers. TCRdb's table, derived via immunoSEQ multiplex PCR, lists solely in-frame clones and lacks some. This sample has over 55,000 clones, with about 81% found just once. The sequencing used CD4+ or CD8+ T cells sorted from blood, collected in a trial of the OX40 agonist ivuxolimab. Receptors were obtained from an adult with an advanced solid tumor such as melanoma, head and neck, liver or kidney cancer.

This clone appeared a few times. CDR3 DNA sequence: TGTGCCAGCAGCATTCCCGGGTCTCTCCTTGGTGGCTACACCTTC. Protein: CASSIPGSLLGGYTF. The chain uses TRBV5-4 and TRBJ1-2; D is undetermined. Germline V gene sequence: CDR1 SGHNT, CDR2 YYREEE (reference sequence). V shed 4 bases and J shed 7 bases, with 20 bases lying between them. There are 15 residues in the CDR3.

The sample holds one count of this clone. The chain recombines TRBV5-6 with TRBJ2-4; the match to TRBD2 covers 8 bases. The V and J ends lost 4 bases and 6 bases, in that order; junction bases with no gene match: 6. The CDR3 sequence is 14 residues long. The germline CDR1 and CDR2 sequences are SGHDT and YYEEEE. For the CDR3, the DNA is TGTGCCAGCAGCCTCCGGGAGGGGGGAAACATTCAGTACTTC. Translating gives CASSLREGGNIQYF. The full variable domain, rest sourced from reference TRBV5-6 and TRBJ2-4, is DAGVTQSPTHLIKTRGQQVTLRCSPKSGHDTVSWYQQALGQGPQFIFQYYEEEERQRGNFPDRFSGHQFPNYSSELNVNALLLGDSALYLCASSLREGGNIQYFGAGTRLSVL.

This chain uses TRBV2 with TRBJ2-6, with D possibly TRBD1 on 5 matching bases. The germline V gene encodes CDR1 SNHLY and CDR2 FYNNEI. The CDR3 has 16 amino acids. Trimming removed 4 bases from V and 0 bases from J, with 10 bases in between. The CDR3, as DNA: TGTGCCAGCAGTGGTGACAGACTCTCTGGGGCCAACGTCCTGACTTTC. It encodes CASSGDRLSGANVLTF. The full variable domain, with the rest looked up from reference TRBV2 and TRBJ2-6, is EPEVTQTPSHQVTQMGQEVILRCVPISNHLYFYWYRQILGQKVEFLVSFYNNEISEKSEIFDDQFSVERPDGSNFTLKIRSTKLEDSAMYFCASSGDRLSGANVLTFGAGSRLTVL.

This rearrangement joins TRBV19 to TRBJ1-6; 7 bases are shared with TRBD1. The length of the CDR3 is 14 residues. Germline V gives CDR1 LNHDA, CDR2 SQIVND (reference sequence). V dropped 6 bases and J dropped 6; count of bases not matched to a gene: 5. In DNA, the CDR3 is TGTGCCAGTAGGTTATGGGACAGTAATTCACCCCTCCACTTT. Amino acids: CASRLWDSNSPLHF.

The rearrangement uses TRBV7-2 and TRBJ2-7; D remains unclear. The V gene's germline CDR1 is SGHTA and CDR2 FQGNSA. This CDR3 region has 13 residues. V lost 1 base to trimming and J lost 5 bases, with 9 bases between them. CDR3 in DNA: TGTGCCAGCAGCTTAGGGTGGGGAAACGAGCAGTACTTC. It encodes CASSLGWGNEQYF.

V gene TRBV5-6 combines with J gene TRBJ2-1; 11 nucleotides match TRBD2. This CDR3 has 15 amino acids. V gave up 5 bases and J gave up 6 bases; unmatched junction bases: 7. Germline CDR1 and CDR2: SGHDT and YYEEEE. In nucleotides, the CDR3 is TGTGCCAGCAGACCGGGACTAGCGGAGACCAATGAGCAGTTCTTC. Protein sequence: CASRPGLAETNEQFF.

This clone was recorded once. In DNA form, the CDR3 reads TGTGCCAGCAGCGTAGGTGCTAGCGGGGGCGGGAGCACAGATACGCAGTATTTT. Protein product: CASSVGASGGGSTDTQYF. The chain carries TRBV9 and TRBJ2-3; 10 bases are a match to TRBD2. The junction had 7 bases not matched to a gene; V was cut back by 0 bases and J by 0 bases. Germline-derived CDR1 and CDR2 are SGDLS and YYNGEE. This CDR3 spans 18 amino acids.

This clone was observed a few times. The chain links TRBV7-9 to TRBJ1-5; no reliable D call. Deletions cut 5 bases from V and 0 bases from J, with 17 bases between. CDR1 is SEHNR and CDR2 is FQNEAQ in the germline V gene (reference sequence). The length of the CDR3 is 17 residues. The chain's CDR3 is CASSPAESSYSNQPQHF. The CDR3 coding sequence is TGTGCCAGCAGCCCTGCTGAAAGTTCCTATAGCAATCAGCCCCAGCATTTT. The variable domain in full, with the rest retrieved from reference TRBV7-9 and TRBJ1-5, is DTGVSQNPRHKITKRGQNVTFRCDPISEHNRLYWYRQTLGQGPEFLTYFQNEAQLEKSRLLSDRFSAERPKGSFSTLEIQRTEQGDSAMYLCASSPAESSYSNQPQHFGDGTRLSIL.

This clone came up a few times. V usage is TRBV4-3 and J usage is TRBJ2-1; D may be TRBD1 (5 bases). This CDR3 is 15 amino acids long. CDR1 is LGHNA, CDR2 YSLEER, per germline. Trimming took off 4 bases at V and 2 bases at J, with 12 bases between the two ends. The CDR3 region is CASSRGHGTYNEQFF. Here the CDR3 DNA reads TGCGCCAGCAGCCGAGGACACGGAACCTACAATGAGCAGTTCTTC.

The chain is built from TRBV11-2 and TRBJ2-7, with unresolved D. This CDR3 spans 16 amino acids. Trimming shortened V by 5 bases and J by 3 bases, and 20 bases separated the two germline ends. CDR1 is SGHAT, CDR2 FQNNGV, per germline. The CDR3 is CASSPPPGNTHYEQYF. CDR3 nucleotides: TGTGCCAGCAGCCCCCCCCCAGGTAACACCCACTACGAGCAGTACTTC.

The J gene is TRBJ2-7, the V gene TRBV6-6, with no clear D. V was shortened by 4 bases and J by 5 bases, with 6 bases between the two germline ends. In germline, CDR1 is MNHNY, CDR2 SVGAGI (reference sequence). The CDR3 loop spans 11 amino acids. CDR3 sequence: CASSSKDEQYF. CDR3 DNA: TGTGCCAGCAGTTCGAAAGACGAGCAGTACTTC.

The chain has TRBV4-2 and TRBJ1-2, with D hard to call. The length of the CDR3 is 15 residues. The V end lost 0 bases, the J end lost 2 bases, and 10 bases lay between the germline ends. Germline values: CDR1 LGHNA, CDR2 YNFKEQ. Here the CDR3 reads CASSQDLVGNYGYTF. CDR3 DNA: TGTGCCAGCAGCCAAGATTTGGTCGGGAACTATGGCTACACCTTC.

This chain links TRBV5-1 with TRBJ2-1; 9 bases fit TRBD2. Germline CDR1 SGHRS, CDR2 YFSETQ. This CDR3 is built from 16 residues. Unmatched junction bases numbered 6, after V lost 4 bases and J lost 1 base. The CDR3 is CASSPGSGRSYNEQFF. The CDR3, as DNA: TGCGCCAGCAGCCCGGGTAGCGGGAGATCCTACAATGAGCAGTTCTTC.

This clone showed up just once. The V and J genes are TRBV7-2 and TRBJ2-4; no clear D. V lost 2 bases, J lost 0 bases, and 5 bases lay in between. Germline V gene sequence: CDR1 SGHTA, CDR2 FQGNSA. The CDR3 sequence is 14 residues long. The CDR3 here is CASSLSLAKNIQYF. For the CDR3, the DNA is TGTGCCAGCAGCTTAAGTCTAGCCAAAAACATTCAGTACTTC. Complete variable domain (other parts from reference TRBV7-2 and TRBJ2-4): GAGVSQSPSNKVTEKGKDVELRCDPISGHTALYWYRQSLGQGLEFLIYFQGNSAPDKSGLPSDRFSAERTGGSVSTLTIQRTQQEDSAVYLCASSLSLAKNIQYFGAGTRLSVL.

The rearrangement joins TRBV11-2 to TRBJ1-4; a possible D gene is TRBD1 (6 bases). The CDR3 is made up of 18 amino acids. Germline CDR1 SGHAT, CDR2 FQNNGV. V shed 5 bases and J shed 1 base, with 20 bases lying between them. The DNA of the CDR3 is TGTGCCAGCAGCCAAGGCGGCAGGGGTGGAGTAACTAATGAAAAACTGTTTTTT. Its protein product is CASSQGGRGGVTNEKLFF. The variable domain in full, with the rest retrieved from reference TRBV11-2 and TRBJ1-4, is EAGVAQSPRYKIIEKRQSVAFWCNPISGHATLYWYQQILGQGPKLLIQFQNNGVVDDSQLPKDRFSAERLKGVDSTLKIQPAKLEDSAVYLCASSQGGRGGVTNEKLFFGSGTQLSVL.

The V call is TRBV2, the J call TRBJ2-3, with 8 bases matching TRBD1. With 0 bases clipped from V and 3 bases from J, the junction kept 11 bases outside the gene matches. The CDR3 is 18 residues long. In germline, CDR1 is SNHLY, CDR2 FYNNEI. CDR3 loop: CASSEAIRTGTETDTQYF. For the CDR3, the DNA is TGTGCCAGCAGTGAAGCCATTCGGACAGGGACGGAGACAGATACGCAGTATTTT.

The chain carries TRBV2 and TRBJ2-5, with 9 bases fitting TRBD2. Germline CDR1 SNHLY, CDR2 FYNNEI. This CDR3 is 16 amino acids long. Trimming at V came to 4 bases and at J to 5 bases, leaving 11 bases not matched to a gene. CDR3 in amino acids: CASSGVGGGGPETQYF. CDR3 nucleotides: TGTGCCAGCAGTGGGGTCGGCGGGGGGGGCCCCGAGACCCAGTACTTC.

The table lists this clone with a count of one. This chain connects TRBV11-3 to TRBJ1-3; possible D gene TRBD1, 5 bases. Per the germline V gene, CDR1 is SGHNT and CDR2 is YENEEA. The CDR3 has 15 residues. The V end was cut by 5 bases, the J end by 4 bases, with 15 bases between. In DNA, the CDR3 is TGTGCCAGCAGCGAAAACCAAGGGGCGGGAAACACCATATATTTT. This gives the protein CASSENQGAGNTIYF.